This T cell receptor (beta chain) was retrieved from a study of shared clonotypes between healthy human individuals. The overall study: Serving as donors were a couple of women and three men, whose ages spanned 18 to 49.

Turning to this clone: What it recognizes is unknown.

CDR1 and CDR2 (germline): LNHDA, SQIVND (reference sequence). V shed 6 bases, J shed 0 bases, and the junction held 1 base outside the gene matches. The CDR3 extends over 14 amino acids. General study results and limits: Read depth was anticipated to influence clonotype sharing among donors.

Replicate PCRs run on unsorted PBMC used around 0.3 ug DNA, which was about 28,000 T cell genomes. Source study methods: ImmunoSEQ yielded junction-only sequences lacking quality scores, so filtering differed. Using immunoSEQ multiplex PCR, the repertoire was profiled, and TCRdb retains in-frame clones only, with some absent. V, J and clone size are those of that table, while D and trimming were read from the DNA. The sample has about 510,000 clones, around 79% seen once; the top ten hold over 10%. This sequence joins TRBV19 and TRBJ2-2; 7 nucleotides line up with TRBD1. This sequence was found in a woman aged 40-49 years in good health. Some clones in this sample may be carry-over from other donors' samples. Material: PBMCs. The CDR3 DNA is TGTGCCAGTAGGGACAGGACGAACACCGGGGAGCTGTTTTTT. Its protein is CASRDRTNTGELFF.